These 30 T cell receptor beta chains share one sample of origin, sequenced in a study of shared clonotypes between healthy human individuals. The data were produced by immunoSEQ multiplex PCR, yet TCRdb's version contains in-frame clones alone and is incomplete. This sample has 1.6 million or so clones, with less than 99% found just once. Sequencing input: naive CD4+ T cells sorted from blood. Subset described: CD45RA+ positively selected. The receptors stem from a man under 40 in good health.

The V gene is TRBV14, the J gene TRBJ2-1, with 7 bases identical to TRBD2. The CDR3 has 14 residues. Trimming removed 3 bases from V and 7 bases from J; junction bases left unmatched: 6. Germline CDR1 and CDR2: SGHDN and FVKESK. The CDR3 sequence: CASSQSGAGNEQFF. DNA for the CDR3: TGTGCCAGCAGCCAGAGCGGGGCAGGAAATGAGCAGTTCTTC. The complete variable domain, with remaining parts taken from reference TRBV14 and TRBJ2-1, reads EAGVTQFPSHSVIEKGQTVTLRCDPISGHDNLYWYRRVMGKEIKFLLHFVKESKQDESGMPNNRFLAERTGGTYSTLKVQPAELEDSGVYFCASSQSGAGNEQFFGPGTRLTVL.

This clone was detected only once. This rearrangement joins TRBV20-1 to TRBJ1-1; the D is unclear. The CDR3 totals 11 residues. V was clipped by 5 bases and J by 8 bases, with 12 bases between them. Germline V gene sequence: CDR1 DFQATT, CDR2 SNEGSKA (reference sequence). CDR3 DNA sequence: TGCAGTGCTCTCAGTCGACTGGAAGCTTTCTTT. As protein: CSALSRLEAFF.

The chain couples TRBV6-4 to TRBJ1-4; D ambiguous. CDR3 length: 15 amino acids. Trimming took off 7 bases at V and 0 bases at J, with 12 bases between the two ends. Per germline, CDR1 MRHNA and CDR2 SNTAGT. CDR3 region: CASKKMGATNEKLFF. CDR3 coding DNA: TGTGCCAGCAAGAAGATGGGTGCAACTAATGAAAAACTGTTTTTT.

This chain uses TRBV28 with TRBJ2-3; D gene unclear. V shed 5 bases and J shed 6 bases, with 9 bases lying between them. The CDR3 covers 12 residues. The V gene's germline CDR1 is MDHEN and CDR2 SYDVKM. The DNA for the CDR3 is TGTGCCAGCAGTCCCCCGGAGGATACGCAGTATTTT. Amino acids: CASSPPEDTQYF.

This chain connects TRBV5-6 to TRBJ1-1; the match to TRBD1 covers 12 bases. Germline V gene lookup returns CDR1 SGHDT and CDR2 YYEEEE. This CDR3 has 17 amino acids. After removal of 0 bases from V and 5 bases from J, the junction contained 8 bases not matched to a gene. The CDR3 bases are TGTGCCAGCAGCTTGGTTCGGGACAGGGGGCGTCGGACTGAAGCTTTCTTT. This codes for CASSLVRDRGRRTEAFF.

J is TRBJ2-1 and V is TRBV15, with D perhaps assigned TRBD1 or TRBD2 (5 bases each). V was trimmed by 1 base and J by 0 bases, leaving 10 bases between them. The CDR3 covers 16 residues. Germline V gene sequence: CDR1 LNHNV, CDR2 YYDKDF (reference sequence). CDR3 sequence: CATSRGDLSSYNEQFF. The CDR3 DNA is TGTGCCACCAGCAGAGGGGACCTTAGCTCCTACAATGAGCAGTTCTTC.

J is TRBJ2-5 and V is TRBV9; no definite D call. V was pared by 0 bases and J by 5 bases, with 8 bases between. The CDR3 is 13 amino acids. The germline V gene encodes CDR1 SGDLS and CDR2 YYNGEE. CDR3 coding DNA: TGTGCCAGCAGCGTAGGGGTGCTGGAGACCCAGTACTTC. Its translation is CASSVGVLETQYF.

This chain connects TRBV4-3 to TRBJ1-1; D unclear. The CDR3 covers 17 residues. Trimming shortened V by 3 bases and J by 5 bases, and 22 bases separated the two germline ends. CDR1 and CDR2 (germline): LGHNA, YSLEER. CDR3 sequence reads: CASSHGLLGKTYTEAFF. CDR3 coding DNA: TGCGCCAGCAGCCATGGGCTTTTGGGTAAGACGTATACTGAAGCTTTCTTT.

The chain joins TRBV6-5 to TRBJ2-7; TRBD2 matches 7 bases. The trim removed 5 bases at V and 9 bases at J, leaving 7 bases unmatched. Per germline, CDR1 MNHEY and CDR2 SVGAGI. The CDR3 covers 12 residues. The CDR3 here is CASSPSAGAQYF. Here the CDR3 DNA reads TGTGCCAGCAGTCCATCGGCGGGAGCGCAGTACTTC.

This rearrangement joins TRBV7-6 to TRBJ2-3; D possibly corresponds to TRBD2 (5 bases). The CDR3 length is 14 residues. Between the trimmed V and J ends, which lost 7 bases and 6 bases, there was a span of 17 bases. Germline CDR1 SGHVS, CDR2 FNYEAQ. CDR3 in DNA: TGTGCCAGCACCTCGGGGTCGCGGTCGGATACGCAGTATTTT. It yields the protein CASTSGSRSDTQYF. Variable domain in full (rest from reference TRBV7-6 and TRBJ2-3): GAGVSQSPRYKVTKRGQDVALRCDPISGHVSLYWYRQALGQGPEFLTYFNYEAQQDKSGLPNDRFSAERPEGSISTLTIQRTEQRDSAMYRCASTSGSRSDTQYFGPGTRLTVL.

This clone was seen just once. The gene calls are TRBV28 and TRBJ2-2; 12 positions agree with TRBD2. This CDR3 is 17 amino acids long. Germline lookup yields CDR1 MDHEN and CDR2 SYDVKM. V shed 5 bases and J 2 bases; nucleotides not matched to a gene: 6. CDR3 sequence (DNA): TGTGCCAGCAGTGGCCCGGGACTAGCGGGCAACACCGGGGAGCTGTTTTTT. This translates into CASSGPGLAGNTGELFF.

The chain combines TRBV5-5 with TRBJ2-7; 13 nucleotides agree with TRBD2. The length of the CDR3 is 16 residues. CDR1 and CDR2 from the germline V gene are SGHKS and YYEKEE (reference sequence). V shed 5 bases and J 7 bases; nucleotides not matched to a gene: 12. CDR3 loop: CASRLWTSGSLGEQYF. The CDR3 bases are TGTGCCAGCAGGCTGTGGACTAGCGGGAGTTTGGGGGAGCAGTACTTC.

The genes are TRBV5-4 and TRBJ2-1; D gene unclear. Germline V CDR1 and CDR2: SGHNT, YYREEE (reference sequence). The CDR3 is 16 amino acids. V lost 5 bases to trimming and J lost 0 bases, with 15 bases between them. The CDR3, as DNA: TGTGCCAGCAGAGAGTGGCGCCACACCTCCTACAATGAGCAGTTCTTC. Translation: CASREWRHTSYNEQFF. Full variable domain (remainder filled in from reference TRBV5-4 and TRBJ2-1): ETGVTQSPTHLIKTRGQQVTLRCSSQSGHNTVSWYQQALGQGPQFIFQYYREEENGRGNFPPRFSGLQFPNYSSELNVNALELDDSALYLCASREWRHTSYNEQFFGPGTRLTVL.

The chain combines TRBV6-1 with TRBJ1-2; 10 nucleotides agree with TRBD1. CDR1 and CDR2 from the germline V gene are MNHNS and SASEGT. V was pared by 4 bases and J by 8 bases, with 4 bases of the junction left unmatched. There are 13 residues in the CDR3. CDR3 residues: CASSGQGAGGYTF. The CDR3, as DNA: TGTGCCAGCAGTGGACAGGGGGCGGGAGGCTACACCTTC.

In this sample, this clone turned up once. The chain is built from TRBV7-8 and TRBJ1-3; D unresolved. This CDR3 is 13 amino acids long. Germline CDR1 SGHVS, CDR2 FQNEAQ. Trimming pared 5 bases from V and 3 bases from J, leaving 8 bases between. As DNA, the CDR3 is TGTGCCAGCAGCGCCTTGTTTGGAAACACCATATATTTT. The encoded protein is CASSALFGNTIYF.

The genes are TRBV28 and TRBJ2-7, with 10 nucleotides matching TRBD1. The CDR3 consists of 18 residues. The V gene end was trimmed by 6 bases and the J gene end by 7 bases; junction bases not matched to a gene: 21. Germline assignment: CDR1 MDHEN and CDR2 SYDVKM. The CDR3 DNA is TGTGCCAGCAGCCTATCCTCCGGGACAGGGGCCACAGGTAGGGAGCAGTACTTC. This translates into CASSLSSGTGATGREQYF.

The DNA for the CDR3 is TGTGCCTGGAGTGGAGTGGGACGGTTCAATCAGCCCCAGCATTTT. Translating gives CAWSGVGRFNQPQHF. This sequence joins TRBV30 and TRBJ1-5; D possibly corresponds to TRBD1 (5 bases). V lost 1 base and J lost 3, with 13 bases in between. Per germline, CDR1 GTSNPN and CDR2 SVGIG (reference sequence). The CDR3 loop spans 15 amino acids. Full variable domain (rest looked up from reference TRBV30 and TRBJ1-5): SQTIHQWPATLVQPVGSPLSLECTVEGTSNPNLYWYRQAAGRGLQLLFYSVGIGQISSEVPQNLSASRPQDRQFILSSKKLLLSDSGFYLCAWSGVGRFNQPQHFGDGTRLSIL.

This chain links TRBV5-5 with TRBJ2-6; 9 bases align to TRBD1. V lost 5 bases to trimming and J lost 5 bases; unmatched junction nucleotides: 14. From germline, CDR1 is SGHKS and CDR2 YYEKEE (reference sequence). The CDR3 sequence is 18 residues long. The CDR3 sequence: CASRSTGTGMSWANVLTF. As DNA, the CDR3 is TGTGCCAGCAGATCAACCGGGACAGGGATGAGCTGGGCCAACGTCCTGACTTTC.

This clone appeared once. The chain uses TRBV18 and TRBJ2-7; 10 positions match TRBD2. The germline gives CDR1 KGHSH, CDR2 LQKENI. The V gene end was trimmed by 0 bases and the J gene end by 3 bases; junction bases not matched to a gene: 8. CDR3 length: 17 amino acids. Here the CDR3 reads CASSPPIRLAGIYEQYF. CDR3 bases: TGTGCCAGCTCACCACCTATAAGACTAGCGGGTATCTACGAGCAGTACTTC.

This clone was recorded once. The V call is TRBV19, the J call TRBJ2-3; 7 positions match TRBD2. Germline assignment: CDR1 LNHDA and CDR2 SQIVND (reference sequence). With V trimmed by 3 bases and J by 6 bases, 9 bases remained unmatched. This CDR3 spans 15 amino acids. The CDR3 DNA sequence: TGTGCCAGTAGTATCCGCGGGGGACGTGCGGATACGCAGTATTTT. Encoded protein: CASSIRGGRADTQYF.

The V and J genes are TRBV6-1 and TRBJ2-7, with D possibly being TRBD1 (6 bases). This CDR3 has 20 residues. V dropped 3 bases and J dropped 0 bases, with 27 bases sitting between them. CDR1 is MNHNS and CDR2 is SASEGT in the germline V gene. The CDR3 loop is CASSDGEARGRPVGSYEQYF. As DNA, the CDR3 is TGTGCCAGCAGTGACGGAGAGGCCAGGGGCCGCCCGGTGGGCTCCTACGAGCAGTACTTC.

This clone has just one count. The gene calls are TRBV6-6 and TRBJ2-2; 8 nucleotides line up with TRBD1. Looked up from germline, CDR1 is MNHNY and CDR2 is SVGAGI (reference sequence). V trimming: 6 bases; J trimming: 6 bases; junction bases outside the gene matches: 6. There are 14 residues in the CDR3. The CDR3 DNA follows: TGTGCCAGCAGCTCGACAGGGGCCGCCGGGGAGCTGTTTTTT. This codes for CASSSTGAAGELFF.

The CDR3 sequence: CASSLSATGLNEQYF. CDR3 in DNA: TGTGCCAGCAGCTTATCCGCGACAGGGTTAAACGAGCAGTACTTC. The chain has TRBV7-3 and TRBJ2-7; the match to TRBD1 covers 7 bases. The CDR3 is 15 amino acids. Germline CDR1 SGHTA, CDR2 FQGTGA. V trimming: 2 bases; J trimming: 5 bases; junction bases outside the gene matches: 9. The variable domain in full, with the rest retrieved from reference TRBV7-3 and TRBJ2-7, is GAGVSQTPSNKVTEKGKYVELRCDPISGHTALYWYRQSLGQGPEFLIYFQGTGAADDSGLPNDRFFAVRPEGSVSTLKIQRTERGDSAVYLCASSLSATGLNEQYFGPGTRLTVT.

The chain is built from TRBV18 and TRBJ2-6; weak D call: TRBD1 (6 bases). Germline V gene sequence: CDR1 KGHSH, CDR2 LQKENI. The CDR3 length is 15 residues. Trimming removed 6 bases at V and 2 bases at J, with 11 bases between. CDR3 bases: TGTGCCAGCTCCCTACAGGGTACTGGGGCCAACGTCCTGACTTTC. Protein sequence: CASSLQGTGANVLTF.

The chain is built from TRBV2 and TRBJ2-2, with a possible D match to TRBD1 (5 bases). The CDR3 contains 15 residues. The V end was cut by 4 bases, the J end by 4 bases, with 13 bases between. Looked up from germline, CDR1 is SNHLY and CDR2 is FYNNEI. The CDR3 here is CASSVKGAGTGELFF. In nucleotides, the CDR3 is TGTGCCAGCAGTGTAAAAGGGGCTGGCACCGGGGAGCTGTTTTTT.

The chain couples TRBV18 to TRBJ1-1; D not certain. The CDR3 is 13 amino acids. The V gene lost 6 bases and the J gene lost 1 base, with 9 bases spanning the gap. Per germline, CDR1 KGHSH and CDR2 LQKENI. The CDR3 loop is CASSQDANTEAFF. Written as DNA, the CDR3 is TGTGCCAGCTCGCAGGACGCGAACACTGAAGCTTTCTTT.

Comments on this clone: This specimen includes other DNA sequences encoding the same CDR3. This chain links TRBV28 with TRBJ2-7; unclear D gene. Deletions cut 5 bases from V and 3 bases from J, with 5 bases between. Germline V gene data show CDR1 as MDHEN and CDR2 as SYDVKM. The CDR3 sequence is 11 residues long. CDR3 sequence (DNA): TGTGCCAGCAGTCCCCTCTACGAGCAGTACTTC. This codes for CASSPLYEQYF.

This clone was seen once. The chain carries TRBV2 and TRBJ2-2; TRBD1 is a possible D gene (6 bases). The CDR3 length is 14 residues. Germline values: CDR1 SNHLY, CDR2 FYNNEI. V shed 6 bases and J shed 3 bases, with 11 bases lying between them. CDR3 sequence reads: CASRHRVDTGELFF. The CDR3 DNA is TGTGCCAGCAGGCACAGGGTGGACACCGGGGAGCTGTTTTTT.

The chain joins TRBV28 to TRBJ2-7, with D uncertain. Germline V CDR1 and CDR2: MDHEN, SYDVKM. This CDR3 contains 15 residues. V was clipped by 1 base and J by 0 bases, with 10 bases between them. The CDR3 sequence is CASSLSWQSSYEQYF. The DNA for the CDR3 is TGTGCCAGCAGTTTATCGTGGCAGAGCTCCTACGAGCAGTACTTC. The full variable domain, completed using reference TRBV28 and TRBJ2-7, is DVKVTQSSRYLVKRTGEKVFLECVQDMDHENMFWYRQDPGLGLRLIYFSYDVKMKEKGDIPEGYSVSREKKERFSLILESASTNQTSMYLCASSLSWQSSYEQYFGPGTRLTVT.

This chain links TRBV5-1 with TRBJ1-1; 9 bases line up with TRBD1. CDR3 length: 14 amino acids. V was pared by 5 bases and J by 3 bases, with 5 bases of the junction left unmatched. CDR1 is SGHRS, CDR2 YFSETQ, per germline. The CDR3 region has the DNA TGCGCCAGCAGTCACAGGGGGCAGGACACTGAAGCTTTCTTT. It yields the protein CASSHRGQDTEAFF. Using reference TRBV5-1 and TRBJ1-1 for the parts outside the CDR3, the full variable domain is KAGVTQTPRYLIKTRGQQVTLSCSPISGHRSVSWYQQTPGQGLQFLFEYFSETQRNKGNFPGRFSGRQFSNSRSEMNVSTLELGDSALYLCASSHRGQDTEAFFGQGTRLTVV.